Listed below are T cell receptor beta chains from one sample, sequenced in a study of metastatic and nonmetastatic thyroid tumors. MiXCR was used by TCRdb to re-call the PCR reads. This table holds 23,000 or so clones, about 30% found once. The material sequenced was tumor tissue. The receptors stem from a female donor with papillary thyroid cancer or a benign thyroid nodule (not recorded which). Some clones in this sample may be carry-over from other donors' samples. Both conserved end residues are part of each CDR3. Fields, in order: J gene, clone size, D gene, V gene, CDR3 DNA, CDR3 protein. The D gene is left open where the match is weak. Clone size appears in some rows only: once, few, many, or a class for an expanded clone.

j_gene: TRBJ1-3
abundance: NA
d_gene: NA
v_gene: TRBV15
CDR3nt: TGTGCCACCAAGAAACAGGGATCTGGAAAAACCATATATTTT
CDR3aa: CATKKQGSGKTIYF

j_gene: TRBJ2-3
abundance: medium-sized
d_gene: NA
v_gene: TRBV5-1
CDR3nt: TGCGCCAGCAGCTTGGAACCACAGGGTGTCGATACGCAGTATTTT
CDR3aa: CASSLEPQGVDTQYF

j_gene: TRBJ2-1
abundance: NA
d_gene: TRBD2
v_gene: TRBV5-4
CDR3nt: TGTGCCAGCAGCTTGGGGACTAGCGGTTTTATGCAGTTCTTC
CDR3aa: CASSLGTSGFMQFF

j_gene: TRBJ1-2
abundance: many
d_gene: NA
v_gene: TRBV5-1
CDR3nt: TGCGCCAGCAGCTTGGGGGACCGGCCCTATGGCTACACCTTC
CDR3aa: CASSLGDRPYGYTF

j_gene: TRBJ2-7
abundance: medium-sized
d_gene: NA
v_gene: TRBV12-3/TRBV12-4
CDR3nt: TGTGCCAGCACCTCAGACAGAAAAATCTACGAGCAGTACTTC
CDR3aa: CASTSDRKIYEQYF

j_gene: TRBJ1-2
abundance: once
d_gene: NA
v_gene: TRBV9
CDR3nt: TGTGCCAGCAGCGTAGGGCAGGTATGCCGCTACACCTTC
CDR3aa: CASSVGQVCRYTF

j_gene: TRBJ2-7
abundance: few
d_gene: NA
v_gene: TRBV28
CDR3nt: TGTGCCAGCAAGTTCCCCCGGTCCTACGAGCAGTACTTC
CDR3aa: CASKFPRSYEQYF

j_gene: TRBJ2-6
abundance: NA
d_gene: TRBD1
v_gene: TRBV4-3
CDR3nt: TGCGCCAGCAGCCGCAACACAGGGGCCGGGGCCAACGTCCTGACTTTC
CDR3aa: CASSRNTGAGANVLTF

j_gene: TRBJ2-2
abundance: many
d_gene: NA
v_gene: TRBV19
CDR3nt: TGTGCCAGTAGTGCCACCGGGGAGCTGTTTTTT
CDR3aa: CASSATGELFF

j_gene: TRBJ1-4
abundance: many
d_gene: NA
v_gene: TRBV6-2/TRBV6-3
CDR3nt: TGTGCCAGCAGTTACACCAGAAGGGCTTGGGCAACTAATGAAAAACTGTTTTTT
CDR3aa: CASSYTRRAWATNEKLFF

j_gene: TRBJ1-5
abundance: many
d_gene: NA
v_gene: TRBV28
CDR3nt: TGTGCCAGCACCCGCCCTCGAGGTAGCAGGGAGGTCCCCAGGGGTCAGCCCCAGCATTTT
CDR3aa: CASTRPRGSREVPRGQPQHF

j_gene: TRBJ2-7
abundance: NA
d_gene: NA
v_gene: TRBV20-1
CDR3nt: TGCAGTGCTAGAGACCCCCGCGTTAACATGGGCGAGCAGTACTTC
CDR3aa: CSARDPRVNMGEQYF

j_gene: TRBJ1-6
abundance: NA
d_gene: NA
v_gene: TRBV18
CDR3nt: TGTGCCAGCTCAACCGGCCTGGAGCATTCACCCCTCCACTTT
CDR3aa: CASSTGLEHSPLHF

j_gene: TRBJ1-4
abundance: many
d_gene: TRBD1
v_gene: TRBV9
CDR3nt: TGTGCCAGCAGCGTAGGATCCGGGACAGGGGGAACTAATGAAAAACTGTTTTTT
CDR3aa: CASSVGSGTGGTNEKLFF

j_gene: TRBJ2-1
abundance: many
d_gene: TRBD2
v_gene: TRBV4-2
CDR3nt: TGTGCCAGCAGCCGTTCCTCCGGGGGGGTCCTGTATGAGCAGTTCTTC
CDR3aa: CASSRSSGGVLYEQFF

j_gene: TRBJ2-5
abundance: NA
d_gene: NA
v_gene: TRBV4-1
CDR3nt: TGCGCCAGCAGCCTTACGAGGCAGAACCAAGAGACCCAGTACTTC
CDR3aa: CASSLTRQNQETQYF

j_gene: TRBJ2-1
abundance: medium-sized
d_gene: NA
v_gene: TRBV6-1
CDR3nt: TGTGCCAGCAGTCCAGGGTCTGCGGTACAGTTCTTC
CDR3aa: CASSPGSAVQFF

j_gene: TRBJ2-2
abundance: many
d_gene: TRBD1
v_gene: TRBV6-1
CDR3nt: TGTGCCAGCAGTAAACCGAGGGACAGCACCGGGGAGCTGTTTTTT
CDR3aa: CASSKPRDSTGELFF

j_gene: TRBJ2-7
abundance: NA
d_gene: TRBD2
v_gene: TRBV20-1
CDR3nt: TGCAGTGCTAGAGGAGCGGGAGTGACACACTACGAGCAGTACTTC
CDR3aa: CSARGAGVTHYEQYF

j_gene: TRBJ2-5
abundance: NA
d_gene: TRBD2
v_gene: TRBV27
CDR3nt: TGTGCCAGCAGTACCCGACTAGCGGGACCCCTCCAAGAGACCCAGTACTTC
CDR3aa: CASSTRLAGPLQETQYF

j_gene: TRBJ2-3
abundance: many
d_gene: TRBD1
v_gene: TRBV5-4
CDR3nt: TGTGCCAGCAGCCAGGACAGGGGAACAGATACGCAGTATTTT
CDR3aa: CASSQDRGTDTQYF

j_gene: TRBJ2-7
abundance: many
d_gene: TRBD2
v_gene: TRBV3-1
CDR3nt: TGTGCCAGCAGCCAAGTTTCGCTAGCGGGGGGAATCTCCTACGAGCAGTATTTC
CDR3aa: CASSQVSLAGGISYEQYF

j_gene: TRBJ2-3
abundance: many
d_gene: NA
v_gene: TRBV19
CDR3nt: TGTGCCAGTACCAAAGGGAGTTACACAGATACGCAGTATTTT
CDR3aa: CASTKGSYTDTQYF

j_gene: TRBJ2-2
abundance: once
d_gene: TRBD1
v_gene: TRBV7-2
CDR3nt: TGTGCCACTCACAGAGACAGGGGACGAACCGGGGAGCTGTTTTTT
CDR3aa: CATHRDRGRTGELFF

j_gene: TRBJ2-7
abundance: NA
d_gene: TRBD1
v_gene: TRBV20-1
CDR3nt: TGCAGTACATCCCCCGTGACAGGGTGTTCCTACGAGCAGTACTTC
CDR3aa: CSTSPVTGCSYEQYF

j_gene: TRBJ1-6
abundance: once
d_gene: NA
v_gene: TRBV20-1
CDR3nt: TGCAGTGCTAGAGATGCAGGGACTGAAGGGGGTAATTCACCCCTCCACTTT
CDR3aa: CSARDAGTEGGNSPLHF

j_gene: TRBJ2-7
abundance: NA
d_gene: NA
v_gene: TRBV3-1
CDR3nt: TGTGCCAGCAGCCAAGACAGGGGAAGAGAGCAGTACTTC
CDR3aa: CASSQDRGREQYF

j_gene: TRBJ1-1
abundance: few
d_gene: TRBD1
v_gene: TRBV28
CDR3nt: TGTGCCAGCAGTTTTAGGGACAGGGGATTGGGAACTGAAGCTTTCTTT
CDR3aa: CASSFRDRGLGTEAFF

j_gene: TRBJ2-3
abundance: medium-sized
d_gene: NA
v_gene: TRBV4-3
CDR3nt: TGCGCCAGCAGCCAAGTTCTGGGCACAGATACGCAGTATTTT
CDR3aa: CASSQVLGTDTQYF

j_gene: TRBJ2-5
abundance: few
d_gene: NA
v_gene: TRBV19
CDR3nt: TGTGCCAGTAGCAGGGTGGGGACGGGTGTGGAGACCCAGTACTTC
CDR3aa: CASSRVGTGVETQYF

j_gene: TRBJ1-6
abundance: once
d_gene: NA
v_gene: TRBV5-1
CDR3nt: TGCGCCAGCATCTTGCTGTGGGTGAGCTCCTATAATTCACCCCTCCACTTT
CDR3aa: CASILLWVSSYNSPLHF

j_gene: TRBJ1-2
abundance: medium-sized
d_gene: TRBD1
v_gene: TRBV7-2
CDR3nt: TGTGCCAGCAGCTCTGGACCGGGACAGGGGTACTATGGCTACACCTTC
CDR3aa: CASSSGPGQGYYGYTF

j_gene: TRBJ2-2
abundance: NA
d_gene: TRBD2
v_gene: TRBV18
CDR3nt: TGTGCCAGCTCACCCAGCGGGAGTAGCACCGGGGAGCTGTTTTTT
CDR3aa: CASSPSGSSTGELFF

j_gene: TRBJ1-3
abundance: NA
d_gene: NA
v_gene: TRBV3-1
CDR3nt: TGTGCCAGCAGCCCGACTGGAAACACCATATATTTT
CDR3aa: CASSPTGNTIYF

j_gene: TRBJ1-2
abundance: NA
d_gene: NA
v_gene: TRBV11-1
CDR3nt: TGTGCCAGCAGCTTAGTCAGAAACTATGGCTACACCTTC
CDR3aa: CASSLVRNYGYTF

j_gene: TRBJ2-5
abundance: medium-sized
d_gene: TRBD2
v_gene: TRBV6-1
CDR3nt: TGTGCCAGCAGTTTGGGACTACAAGAGACCCAGTACTTC
CDR3aa: CASSLGLQETQYF

j_gene: TRBJ2-7
abundance: NA
d_gene: TRBD2
v_gene: TRBV20-1
CDR3nt: TGCAGTGCTAGTAAGGGATTTCCGGGACTAGCGGGAGGAGACGAGCAGTACTTC
CDR3aa: CSASKGFPGLAGGDEQYF

j_gene: TRBJ1-2
abundance: few
d_gene: TRBD1
v_gene: TRBV4-1
CDR3nt: TGCGCCAGCAGCCAAGATCACCAGGGGGCCACGGACTATGGCTACACCTTC
CDR3aa: CASSQDHQGATDYGYTF

j_gene: TRBJ2-2
abundance: many
d_gene: NA
v_gene: TRBV18
CDR3nt: TGTGCCAGCTCACCGGGAGAGGGGGAGCTGTTTTTT
CDR3aa: CASSPGEGELFF

j_gene: TRBJ2-1
abundance: NA
d_gene: TRBD2
v_gene: TRBV3-1
CDR3nt: TGTGCCAGCAGCCAACGAGCGGGAGAGCAGTTCTTC
CDR3aa: CASSQRAGEQFF

j_gene: TRBJ2-7
abundance: NA
d_gene: NA
v_gene: TRBV11-3
CDR3nt: TGTGCCAGCAGCTTACAGGGTGGCGAGCAGTACTTC
CDR3aa: CASSLQGGEQYF

j_gene: TRBJ2-2
abundance: many
d_gene: NA
v_gene: TRBV6-2/TRBV6-3
CDR3nt: TGTGCCCTACGGGTGGAGACCGGGGAGCTGTTTTTT
CDR3aa: CALRVETGELFF

j_gene: TRBJ2-7
abundance: many
d_gene: TRBD2
v_gene: TRBV20-1
CDR3nt: TGCAGTGCCAGGACTAGCGGGGGGTTCACCTACGAGCAGTACTTC
CDR3aa: CSARTSGGFTYEQYF

j_gene: TRBJ1-5
abundance: medium-sized
d_gene: NA
v_gene: TRBV19
CDR3nt: TGTGCCAGTAGTATGGTAGGACGAAGCAATCAGCCCCAGCATTTT
CDR3aa: CASSMVGRSNQPQHF

j_gene: TRBJ1-4
abundance: many
d_gene: TRBD1
v_gene: TRBV28
CDR3nt: TGTGCCACCTTTAGACAGGGGGCCGTCAAACTGTTTTTT
CDR3aa: CATFRQGAVKLFF

j_gene: TRBJ1-1
abundance: medium-sized
d_gene: NA
v_gene: TRBV6-1
CDR3nt: TGTGCCAGCATCATGATCGGGGGTGGTGAAGCTTTCTTT
CDR3aa: CASIMIGGGEAFF

j_gene: TRBJ2-2
abundance: NA
d_gene: TRBD2
v_gene: TRBV5-6
CDR3nt: TGTGCCAGCAGCCCGGGAGGGGGAACAACCGGGGAGCTGTTTTTT
CDR3aa: CASSPGGGTTGELFF

j_gene: TRBJ1-2
abundance: once
d_gene: TRBD1
v_gene: TRBV4-3
CDR3nt: TGCGCCAGCAGCCCTAGGCTGGCAGGGGGAGAATATGGCTACACCTTC
CDR3aa: CASSPRLAGGEYGYTF

j_gene: TRBJ1-1
abundance: many
d_gene: TRBD1
v_gene: TRBV7-9
CDR3nt: TGTGCCAGCAGCCCGACAGGGACCATGAACACTGAAGCTTTCTTT
CDR3aa: CASSPTGTMNTEAFF

j_gene: TRBJ2-7
abundance: NA
d_gene: TRBD1
v_gene: TRBV20-1
CDR3nt: TGCAGTGCTAGATTTACCCAGGGGGCCCACGAGCAGTACTTC
CDR3aa: CSARFTQGAHEQYF

j_gene: TRBJ1-5
abundance: many
d_gene: NA
v_gene: TRBV16
CDR3nt: TGTGCCAGCAGCCAATGGCAGGTCAGCAATCAGCCCCAGCATTTT
CDR3aa: CASSQWQVSNQPQHF